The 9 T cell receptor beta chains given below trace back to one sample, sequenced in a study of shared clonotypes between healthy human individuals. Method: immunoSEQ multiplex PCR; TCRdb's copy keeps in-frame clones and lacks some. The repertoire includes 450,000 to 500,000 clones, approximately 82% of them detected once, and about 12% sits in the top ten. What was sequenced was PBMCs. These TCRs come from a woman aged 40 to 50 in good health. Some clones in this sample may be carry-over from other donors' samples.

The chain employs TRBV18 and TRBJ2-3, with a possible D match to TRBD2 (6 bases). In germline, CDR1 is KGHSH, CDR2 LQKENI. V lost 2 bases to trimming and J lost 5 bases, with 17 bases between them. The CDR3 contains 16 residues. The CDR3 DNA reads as TGTGCCAGCTCACCAGTGGGGCAGGGACTTGAAGATACGCAGTATTTT. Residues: CASSPVGQGLEDTQYF.

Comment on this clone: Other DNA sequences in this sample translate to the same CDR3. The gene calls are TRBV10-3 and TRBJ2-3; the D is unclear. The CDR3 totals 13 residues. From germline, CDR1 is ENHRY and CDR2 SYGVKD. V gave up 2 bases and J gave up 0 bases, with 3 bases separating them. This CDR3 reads CAISEGSTDTQYF. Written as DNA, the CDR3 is TGTGCCATCAGTGAGGGTAGCACAGATACGCAGTATTTT.

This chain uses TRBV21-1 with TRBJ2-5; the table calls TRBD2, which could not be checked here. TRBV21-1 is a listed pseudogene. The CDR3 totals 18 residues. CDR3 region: CASSKALWAGGPGETQYF. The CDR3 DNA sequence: TGTGCCAGCAGCAAAGCGCTTTGGGCGGGGGGCCCTGGGGAGACCCAGTACTTC.

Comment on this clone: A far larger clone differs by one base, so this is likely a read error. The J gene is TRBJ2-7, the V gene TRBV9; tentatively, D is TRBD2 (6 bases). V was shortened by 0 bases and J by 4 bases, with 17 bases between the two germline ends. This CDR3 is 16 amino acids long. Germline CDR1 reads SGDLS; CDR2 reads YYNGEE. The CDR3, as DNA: TGTGCCAGCAGCGTAGGGAGTGAATCGAGCGGGTACGAGCAGTACTTC. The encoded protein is CASSVGSESSGYEQYF.

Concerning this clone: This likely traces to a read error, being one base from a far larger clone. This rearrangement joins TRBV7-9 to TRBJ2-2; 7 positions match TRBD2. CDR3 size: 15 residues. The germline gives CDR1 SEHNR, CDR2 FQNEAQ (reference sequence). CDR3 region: CASSLGTSDTGELLF. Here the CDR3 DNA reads TGTGCCAGCAGCTTAGGCACTAGCGACACCGGGGAGCTGCTTTTT.

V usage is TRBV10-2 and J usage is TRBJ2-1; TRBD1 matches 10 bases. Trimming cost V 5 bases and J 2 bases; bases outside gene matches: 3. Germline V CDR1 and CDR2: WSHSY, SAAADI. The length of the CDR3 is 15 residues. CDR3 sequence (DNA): TGCGCCAGCAGTCGACAGGGGGCGGCCTACAATGAGCAGTTCTTC. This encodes CASSRQGAAYNEQFF.

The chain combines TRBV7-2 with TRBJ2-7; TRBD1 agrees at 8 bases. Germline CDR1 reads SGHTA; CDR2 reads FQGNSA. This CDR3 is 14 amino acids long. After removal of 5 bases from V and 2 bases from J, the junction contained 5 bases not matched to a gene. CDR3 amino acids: CASSARGRPYEQYF. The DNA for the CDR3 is TGTGCCAGCAGCGCCAGGGGGCGCCCCTACGAGCAGTACTTC.

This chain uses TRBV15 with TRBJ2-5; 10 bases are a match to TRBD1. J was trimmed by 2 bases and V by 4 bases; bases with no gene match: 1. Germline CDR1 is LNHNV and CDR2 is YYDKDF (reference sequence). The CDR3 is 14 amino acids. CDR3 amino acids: CATSTDRGQETQYF. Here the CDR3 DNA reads TGTGCCACCAGCACGGACAGGGGGCAAGAGACCCAGTACTTC.

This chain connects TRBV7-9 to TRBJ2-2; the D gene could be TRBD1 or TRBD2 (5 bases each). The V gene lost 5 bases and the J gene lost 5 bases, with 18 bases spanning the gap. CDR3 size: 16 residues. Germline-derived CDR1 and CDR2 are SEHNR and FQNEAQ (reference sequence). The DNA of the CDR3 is TGTGCCAGCAGCCGAAGGGGCGGGTTAGAGACCGGGGAGCTGTTTTTT. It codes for CASSRRGGLETGELFF. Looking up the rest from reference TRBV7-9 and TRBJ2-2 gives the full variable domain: DTGVSQNPRHKITKRGQNVTFRCDPISEHNRLYWYRQTLGQGPEFLTYFQNEAQLEKSRLLSDRFSAERPKGSFSTLEIQRTEQGDSAMYLCASSRRGGLETGELFFGEGSRLTVL.